These 10 T cell receptor beta chains were sequenced from one sample in a study of T cell responses to AZD1222 COVID-19 vaccine. Clones were sequenced by immunoSEQ multiplex PCR, and TCRdb holds only the in-frame ones, with some missing. There are around 260,000 clones in the sample; about 92% occur only once, and 0.5% to 0.7% lies in the top ten. The specimen was peripheral blood, collected on day 0 of AZD1222 vaccination. All receptors come from an adult in good health.

V and J are TRBV27 and TRBJ2-7; 11 nucleotides line up with TRBD2. The germline CDR1 and CDR2 sequences are MNHEY and SMNVEV (reference sequence). This CDR3 has 15 residues. V trimming: 6 bases; J trimming: 3 bases; junction bases outside the gene matches: 7. CDR3 in amino acids: CASRFTSGGHYEQYF. CDR3 in DNA: TGTGCCAGCAGATTTACTAGCGGGGGACACTACGAGCAGTACTTC.

The genes are TRBV7-3 and TRBJ2-7, with 7 bases that match TRBD2. This CDR3 has 15 amino acids. Germline lookup yields CDR1 SGHTA and CDR2 FQGTGA. Trimming cost V 1 base and J 5 bases; bases outside gene matches: 8. In DNA form, the CDR3 reads TGTGCCAGCAGCTTAAAAGGCGGGAGCCCCCACGAGCAGTACTTC. Encoded protein: CASSLKGGSPHEQYF. The entire variable domain, with the rest obtained from reference TRBV7-3 and TRBJ2-7, is as follows: GAGVSQTPSNKVTEKGKYVELRCDPISGHTALYWYRQSLGQGPEFLIYFQGTGAADDSGLPNDRFFAVRPEGSVSTLKIQRTERGDSAVYLCASSLKGGSPHEQYFGPGTRLTVT.

Only one count was recorded for this clone. The CDR3 here is CASSQEAHGTANTGELFF. The CDR3 DNA is TGTGCCAGCAGCCAAGAAGCTCACGGGACAGCGAACACCGGGGAGCTGTTTTTT. The chain has TRBV4-2 and TRBJ2-2; 7 bases map to TRBD1. Germline V gives CDR1 LGHNA, CDR2 YNFKEQ. This CDR3 is built from 18 residues. J was trimmed by 0 bases and V by 0 bases; bases with no gene match: 7.

This chain links TRBV4-2 with TRBJ1-1; 8 bases fit TRBD1. V dropped 4 bases and J dropped 0; count of bases not matched to a gene: 4. Per the germline V gene, CDR1 is LGHNA and CDR2 is YNFKEQ. The CDR3 loop spans 15 amino acids. The CDR3 is CASSLPRGLNTEAFF. The CDR3 DNA follows: TGTGCCAGCAGCCTACCCAGGGGGCTGAACACTGAAGCTTTCTTT.

For the CDR3, the DNA is TGTGCCAGCAGCGAGGTTTTGGCTAATGAAAAACTGTTTTTT. Its translation is CASSEVLANEKLFF. V is TRBV7-9 and J is TRBJ1-4, with unresolved D. Trimming pared 5 bases from V and 3 bases from J, leaving 10 bases between. The CDR3 has 14 amino acids. Per the germline V gene, CDR1 is SEHNR and CDR2 is FQNEAQ (reference sequence). Drawing the rest from reference TRBV7-9 and TRBJ1-4, the complete variable domain is DTGVSQNPRHKITKRGQNVTFRCDPISEHNRLYWYRQTLGQGPEFLTYFQNEAQLEKSRLLSDRFSAERPKGSFSTLEIQRTEQGDSAMYLCASSEVLANEKLFFGSGTQLSVL.

The CDR3 loop is CASSFGKPYEQYF. The CDR3 DNA sequence: TGTGCCAGCAGTTTTGGCAAACCCTACGAGCAGTACTTC. The chain is built from TRBV27 and TRBJ2-7, with unresolved D. Germline CDR1 is MNHEY and CDR2 is SMNVEV (reference sequence). The CDR3 is made up of 13 amino acids. V was trimmed by 3 bases and J by 2 bases, leaving 8 bases between them.

This rearrangement joins TRBV18 to TRBJ1-1, with D tentatively TRBD1 (5 bases). Trimming left V 4 bases short and J 1 base short, with 10 bases between. The CDR3 sequence is 14 residues long. Germline V gives CDR1 KGHSH, CDR2 LQKENI. In DNA form, the CDR3 reads TGTGCCAGCTCACGCCAGGGACCGAACACTGAAGCTTTCTTT. It translates to CASSRQGPNTEAFF.

There are a few counts of this clone. V and J are TRBV7-8 and TRBJ2-7, with D unresolved. Trimming removed 5 bases at V and 1 base at J, with 15 bases between. Looked up from germline, CDR1 is SGHVS and CDR2 is FQNEAQ. CDR3 length: 15 amino acids. The CDR3 DNA sequence: TGTGCCAGCAGCCTGGACGTGATCCCATCCTACGAGCAGTACTTC. Encoded protein: CASSLDVIPSYEQYF.

This chain connects TRBV18 to TRBJ1-1; 7 bases fit TRBD1. The CDR3 consists of 16 residues. With 2 bases clipped from V and 1 base from J, the junction kept 7 bases outside the gene matches. Germline lookup yields CDR1 KGHSH and CDR2 LQKENI. The CDR3 protein is CASSPAGGGRNTEAFF. The DNA of the CDR3 is TGTGCCAGCTCACCAGCTGGAGGGGGCAGGAACACTGAAGCTTTCTTT.

The chain uses TRBV25-1 and TRBJ1-4; the match to TRBD1 covers 11 bases. CDR1 MGHDK and CDR2 SYGVNS come from the germline V gene. V was clipped by 3 bases and J by 8 bases; unmatched bases: 5. The CDR3 totals 15 residues. The CDR3 loop reads CASSDGQGAGEKLFF. DNA of the CDR3: TGTGCCAGCAGTGACGGACAGGGGGCTGGGGAAAAACTGTTTTTT.